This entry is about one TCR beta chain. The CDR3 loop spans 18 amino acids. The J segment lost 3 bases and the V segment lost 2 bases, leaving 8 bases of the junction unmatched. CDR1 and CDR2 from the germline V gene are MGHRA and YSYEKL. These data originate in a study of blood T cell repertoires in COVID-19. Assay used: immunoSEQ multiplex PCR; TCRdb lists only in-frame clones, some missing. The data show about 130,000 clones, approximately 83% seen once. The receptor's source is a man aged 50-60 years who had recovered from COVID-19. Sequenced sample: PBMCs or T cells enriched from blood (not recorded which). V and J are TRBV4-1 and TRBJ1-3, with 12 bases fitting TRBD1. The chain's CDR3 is CASSQYGGQGASGNTIYF. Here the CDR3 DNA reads TGCGCCAGCAGCCAATACGGGGGACAGGGGGCGAGTGGAAACACCATATATTTT.